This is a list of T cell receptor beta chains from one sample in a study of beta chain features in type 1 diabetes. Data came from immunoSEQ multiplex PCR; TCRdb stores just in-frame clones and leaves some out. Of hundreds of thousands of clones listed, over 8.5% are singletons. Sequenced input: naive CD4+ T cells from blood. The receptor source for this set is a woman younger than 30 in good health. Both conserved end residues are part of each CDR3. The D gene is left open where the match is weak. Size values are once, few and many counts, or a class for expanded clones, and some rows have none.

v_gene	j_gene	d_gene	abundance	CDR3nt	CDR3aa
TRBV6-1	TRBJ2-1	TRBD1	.	TGTGCCAGCAATTCACAGGACAGGGTATACAATGAGCAGTTCTTC	CASNSQDRVYNEQFF
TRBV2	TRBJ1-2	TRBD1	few	TGTGCCAGCAGTGAAGCAGGGGGCGGTTATGGCTACACCTTC	CASSEAGGGYGYTF
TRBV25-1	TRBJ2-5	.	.	TGTGCCAGCAGTGACCCCCCGTTGGAGACCCAGTACTTC	CASSDPPLETQYF
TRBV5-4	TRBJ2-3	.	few	TGTGCCAGCAGCCCGGTGGCAGATACGCAGTATTTT	CASSPVADTQYF
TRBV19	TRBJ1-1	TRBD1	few	TGTGCCAGTAGTAAACTACAGGGGGGTAACACTGAAGCTTTCTTT	CASSKLQGGNTEAFF
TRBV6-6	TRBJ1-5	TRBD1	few	TGTGCCAGCACTGCGGGACAGGGCTATCAGCCCCAGCATTTT	CASTAGQGYQPQHF
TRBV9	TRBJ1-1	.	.	TGTGCCAGCAGCGTAGACAGGGACACTGAAGCTTTCTTT	CASSVDRDTEAFF
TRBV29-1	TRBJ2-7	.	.	TGCAGCGTTGAAGGGCCGACGACAGACGAGCAGTACTTC	CSVEGPTTDEQYF
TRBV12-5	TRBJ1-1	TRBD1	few	TGTGCTAGTGGTTTGGAACAGGGGGTGTCCCGCAGCATGAACACTGAAGCTTTCTTT	CASGLEQGVSRSMNTEAFF
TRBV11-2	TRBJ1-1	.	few	TGTGCCAGCAGCTTAGATCGGGGCACTGAAGCTTTCTTT	CASSLDRGTEAFF
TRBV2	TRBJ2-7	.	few	TGTGCCAGCAGTGAACTCAGGGTAGCCCACTACGAGCAGTACTTC	CASSELRVAHYEQYF
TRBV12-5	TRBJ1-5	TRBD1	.	TGTGCTAGTGCCCCGGGACAGGGGACTCAGCCCCAGCATTTT	CASAPGQGTQPQHF
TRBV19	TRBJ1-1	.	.	TGTGCCAGTAGTATACGGGGGGTGAACACTGAAGCTTTCTTT	CASSIRGVNTEAFF
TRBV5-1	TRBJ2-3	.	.	TGCGCCAGCAGCTCGACCGTCGGGGTGGATACGCAGTATTTT	CASSSTVGVDTQYF
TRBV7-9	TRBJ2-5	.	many	TGTGCCAGCAGCTCACTCCAAGAGACCCAGTACTTC	CASSSLQETQYF
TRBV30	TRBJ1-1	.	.	TGTGCCTGGAGTGTACTCGGGAACACTGAAGCTTTCTTT	CAWSVLGNTEAFF
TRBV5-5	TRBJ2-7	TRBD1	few	TGTGCCAGCAGCTTAGCAGGACAGGGGACGTACGAGCAGTACTTC	CASSLAGQGTYEQYF
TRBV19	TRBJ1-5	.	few	TGTGCCAGCGTCCGGGGCGGGGGTCAGCCCCAGCATTTT	CASVRGGGQPQHF
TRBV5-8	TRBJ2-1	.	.	TGTGCCAGCAGCTTGGTTGGGGACACGAAACTTACTCTCTCCTACAATGAGCAGTTCTTC	CASSLVGDTKLTLSYNEQFF
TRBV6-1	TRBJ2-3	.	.	TGTGCCAGCAGTGACAGGGGCGAAAACACAGATACGCAGTATTTT	CASSDRGENTDTQYF
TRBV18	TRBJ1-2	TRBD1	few	TGTGCCAGCTCACCTTGGACAGGGGGGCAGTTGAGCTACACCTTC	CASSPWTGGQLSYTF
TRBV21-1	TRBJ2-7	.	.	TGTGCCAGCAGCATGCTACGCGGGCACAGATCCTACGAGCAGTACTTC	CASSMLRGHRSYEQYF
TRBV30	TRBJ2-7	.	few	TGTGCCTGGATGCGGGGGCGCTTTGTAGGCGAGCAGTACTTC	CAWMRGRFVGEQYF
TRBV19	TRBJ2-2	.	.	TGTGCCAGTACCAACCGGGTTGACACCGGGGAGCTGTTTTTT	CASTNRVDTGELFF
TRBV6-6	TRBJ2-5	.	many	TGTGCCAGCACCCTCGGGGAGACCCAGTACTTC	CASTLGETQYF
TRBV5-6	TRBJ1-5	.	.	TGTGCCAGCAGCGTGTCAGGGGCTAGCAATCAGCCCCAGCATTTT	CASSVSGASNQPQHF
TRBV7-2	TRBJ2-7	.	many	TGTGCCAGCAGCTTACGCGGGAAATCCTACGAGCAGTACTTC	CASSLRGKSYEQYF
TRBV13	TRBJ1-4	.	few	TGTGCCAGCAGCGACAGCCGTGCTTATGAAAAACTGTTTTTT	CASSDSRAYEKLFF
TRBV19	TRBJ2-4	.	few	TGTGCCAGTAGTATAGAGGCCGGGAGCTCCAAAAACATTCAGTACTTC	CASSIEAGSSKNIQYF
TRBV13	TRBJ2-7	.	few	TGTGCCAGCAGCTTAACGGGTAAAGCATCCCACGAGCAGTACTTC	CASSLTGKASHEQYF
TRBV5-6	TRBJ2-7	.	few	TGTGCCAGCAGCTTGGCCAATCGGGGTAATCCTGAAGGCGAGCAGTACTTC	CASSLANRGNPEGEQYF
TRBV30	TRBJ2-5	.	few	TGTGCCTGGAGTGTATTGTCTGGCGGGGAGACCCAGTACTTC	CAWSVLSGGETQYF
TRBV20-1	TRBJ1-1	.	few	TGCAGTGCTCCATATCGGGCTGAAGCTTTCTTT	CSAPYRAEAFF
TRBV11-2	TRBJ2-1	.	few	TGTGCCAGCAGCTTAGATCGTACAGACTACAATGAGCAGTTCTTC	CASSLDRTDYNEQFF
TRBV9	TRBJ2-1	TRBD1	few	TGTGCCAGCAGCGCCCGGGACAGGGGGATCAATGAGCAGTTCTTC	CASSARDRGINEQFF
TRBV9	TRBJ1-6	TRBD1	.	TGTGCCAGCAGCACCGGACAGGGCCAAAATTCACCCCTCCACTTT	CASSTGQGQNSPLHF
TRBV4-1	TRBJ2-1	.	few	TGCGCCAGCAGCCAAGACGGTTCCGGCGACAGGGAGCAGTTCTTC	CASSQDGSGDREQFF
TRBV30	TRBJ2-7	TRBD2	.	TGTGCCTGGGGCATTCTAGCGGGGATTTCCTACGAGCAGTACTTC	CAWGILAGISYEQYF
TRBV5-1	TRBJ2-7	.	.	TGCGCCAGCAGCTTAATTTCCCAGGCCTACGAGCAGTACTTC	CASSLISQAYEQYF
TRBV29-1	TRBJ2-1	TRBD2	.	TGCAGCGCCCGACTAGCGGGAGGGCCCTACAATGAGCAGTTCTTC	CSARLAGGPYNEQFF
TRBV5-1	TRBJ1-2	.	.	TGCGCCAGCAGCTTTGACACCGCTGAGAATGGCTACACCTTC	CASSFDTAENGYTF
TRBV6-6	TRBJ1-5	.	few	TGTGCCAGCAGTTACAGGGGCAGGGCGAATCAGCCCCAGCATTTT	CASSYRGRANQPQHF
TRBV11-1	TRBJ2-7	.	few	TGTGCCAGCAGCTTAGCGGGGCTGTCCTACGAGCAGTACTTC	CASSLAGLSYEQYF